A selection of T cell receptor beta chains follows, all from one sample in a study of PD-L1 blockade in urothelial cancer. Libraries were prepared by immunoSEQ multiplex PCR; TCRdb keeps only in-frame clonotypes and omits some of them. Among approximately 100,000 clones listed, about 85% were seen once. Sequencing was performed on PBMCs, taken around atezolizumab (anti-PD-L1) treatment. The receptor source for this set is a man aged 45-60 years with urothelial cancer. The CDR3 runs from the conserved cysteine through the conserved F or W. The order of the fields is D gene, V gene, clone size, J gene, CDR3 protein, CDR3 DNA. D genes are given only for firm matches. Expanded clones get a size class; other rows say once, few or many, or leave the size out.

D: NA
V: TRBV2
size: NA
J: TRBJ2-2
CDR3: CASSVGVVSTGELFF
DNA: TGTGCCAGCAGTGTCGGGGTCGTAAGCACCGGGGAGCTGTTTTTT

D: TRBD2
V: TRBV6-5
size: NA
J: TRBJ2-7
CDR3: CASRPPGLAGEQYF
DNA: TGTGCCAGCAGACCCCCGGGACTAGCGGGCGAGCAGTACTTC

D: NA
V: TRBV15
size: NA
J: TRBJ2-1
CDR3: CATSRVPGSYNEQFF
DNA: TGTGCCACCAGCAGAGTTCCGGGCTCCTACAATGAGCAGTTCTTC

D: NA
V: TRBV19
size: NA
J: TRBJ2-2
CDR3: CASSIGAGVNTGELFF
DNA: TGTGCCAGTAGTATAGGGGCAGGGGTAAACACCGGGGAGCTGTTTTTT

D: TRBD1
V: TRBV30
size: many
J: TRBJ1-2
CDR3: CAWERDRGQRFNYGYTF
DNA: TGTGCCTGGGAAAGGGACAGGGGGCAGAGATTCAACTATGGCTACACCTTC

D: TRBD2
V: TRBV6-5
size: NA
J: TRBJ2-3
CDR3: CASRRGREADTQYF
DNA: TGTGCCAGCAGGCGAGGCCGGGAGGCAGATACGCAGTATTTT

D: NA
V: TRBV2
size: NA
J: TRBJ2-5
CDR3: CASSESLGGRETQYF
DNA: TGTGCCAGCAGTGAATCCTTGGGGGGAAGGGAGACCCAGTACTTC

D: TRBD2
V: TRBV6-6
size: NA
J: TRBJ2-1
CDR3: CASQGLAGWSGNEQFF
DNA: TGTGCCAGCCAGGGACTAGCGGGATGGTCCGGCAATGAGCAGTTCTTC

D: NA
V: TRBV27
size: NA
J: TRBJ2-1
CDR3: CASSLVASPDNEQFF
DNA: TGTGCCAGCAGTTTGGTGGCTAGTCCCGACAATGAGCAGTTCTTC

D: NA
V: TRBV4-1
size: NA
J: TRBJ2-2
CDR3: CASSLQTDDTGELFF
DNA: TGCGCCAGCAGCCTTCAGACAGACGACACCGGGGAGCTGTTTTTT

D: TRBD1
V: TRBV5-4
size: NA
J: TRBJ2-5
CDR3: CASSLQGAGETQYF
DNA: TGTGCCAGCAGCTTGCAGGGGGCAGGAGAGACCCAGTACTTC

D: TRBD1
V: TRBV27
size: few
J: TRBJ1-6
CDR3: CASRGQAFGSPLHF
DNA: TGTGCCAGCCGGGGACAGGCGTTTGGTTCACCCCTCCACTTT

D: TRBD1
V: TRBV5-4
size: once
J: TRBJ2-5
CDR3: CASSLAGTEETQYF
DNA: TGTGCCAGCAGCTTGGCCGGGACAGAAGAGACCCAGTACTTC

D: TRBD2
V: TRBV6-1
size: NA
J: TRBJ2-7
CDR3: CASSGATSGKAEQYF
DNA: TGTGCCAGCAGCGGAGCTACTAGCGGGAAGGCCGAGCAGTACTTC

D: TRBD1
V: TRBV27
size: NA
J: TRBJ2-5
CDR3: CASSRGGGQETQYF
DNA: TGTGCCAGCAGTAGAGGGGGCGGGCAAGAGACCCAGTACTTC

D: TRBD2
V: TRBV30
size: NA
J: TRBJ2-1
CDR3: CAWSVQAGGVYNEQFF
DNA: TGTGCCTGGAGTGTACAAGCGGGAGGGGTCTACAATGAGCAGTTCTTC

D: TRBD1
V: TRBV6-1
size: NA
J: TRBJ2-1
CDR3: CASSWTGDYNEQFF
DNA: TGTGCCAGCAGCTGGACAGGGGACTACAATGAGCAGTTCTTC

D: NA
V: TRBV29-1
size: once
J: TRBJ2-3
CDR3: CSVDWRDFTDTQYF
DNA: TGCAGCGTTGACTGGCGGGACTTCACAGATACGCAGTATTTT

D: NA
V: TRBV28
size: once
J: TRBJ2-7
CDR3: CASSHGLLATYEQYF
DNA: TGTGCCAGCAGCCACGGACTCCTAGCCACCTACGAGCAGTACTTC

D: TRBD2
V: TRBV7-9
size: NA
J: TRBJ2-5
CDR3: CASSPVAGAETQYF
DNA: TGTGCCAGCAGCCCGGTAGCGGGGGCAGAGACCCAGTACTTC

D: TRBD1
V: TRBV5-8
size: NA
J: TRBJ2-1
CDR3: CASSLQGLTYNEQFF
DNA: TGTGCCAGCAGCCTACAGGGGCTTACGTACAATGAGCAGTTCTTC

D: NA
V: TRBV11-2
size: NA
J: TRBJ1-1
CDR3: CASSLQGGTNTEAFF
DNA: TGTGCCAGCAGCCTCCAGGGAGGAACGAACACTGAAGCTTTCTTT

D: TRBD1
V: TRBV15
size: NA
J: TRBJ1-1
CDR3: CATSRKTGGLTEAFF
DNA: TGTGCCACCAGCCGTAAGACAGGGGGCCTCACTGAAGCTTTCTTT

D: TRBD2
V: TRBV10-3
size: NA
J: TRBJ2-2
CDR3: CAINRRAGGDTGELFF
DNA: TGTGCCATCAACCGACGAGCGGGAGGTGACACCGGGGAGCTGTTTTTT

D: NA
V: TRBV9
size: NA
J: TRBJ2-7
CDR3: CASSTRPDSHEQYF
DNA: TGTGCCAGCAGCACGAGACCAGACTCCCACGAGCAGTACTTC

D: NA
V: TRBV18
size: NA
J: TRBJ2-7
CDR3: CASSPPTARTVYEQYF
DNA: TGTGCCAGCTCACCACCTACTGCGAGGACAGTCTACGAGCAGTACTTC

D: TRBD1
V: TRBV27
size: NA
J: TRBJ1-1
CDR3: CASSSTGGPRNTEAFF
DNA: TGTGCCAGCAGTTCCACAGGGGGCCCGAGGAACACTGAAGCTTTCTTT

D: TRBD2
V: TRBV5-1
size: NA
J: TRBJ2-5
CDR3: CASSSGRAEETQYF
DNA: TGCGCCAGCAGCAGCGGGAGGGCCGAAGAGACCCAGTACTTC

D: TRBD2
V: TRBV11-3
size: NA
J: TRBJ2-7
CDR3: CASSPGTSGSYEQYF
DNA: TGTGCCAGCAGCCCCGGGACTAGCGGCTCCTACGAGCAGTACTTC